The rows below give T cell receptor beta chains drawn from one sample of a study of Graves' ophthalmopathy and Graves' hyperthyroidism. Via MiXCR, TCRdb re-called the multiplex PCR reads, giving one row per CDR3 protein. The data show hundreds of thousands of distinct CDR3 sequences, 22% seen once. Specimen: peripheral blood. These receptors were collected from a woman under 30 with stable Graves' hyperthyroidism. Some clones in this sample may be carry-over from other donors' samples. The CDR3 runs from the conserved cysteine through the conserved F or W. A D gene is named only where the DNA matches it firmly. Only some rows state a clone size, as once, few, many or a class for expanded clones.

v_call: TRBV28
j_call: TRBJ2-7
d_call: -
clone_size: -
cdr3_nt: TGTGCCAGCAGTTTAAGAAGGTACTACGAGCAGTACTTC
cdr3_aa: CASSLRRYYEQYF

v_call: TRBV12-3/TRBV12-4
j_call: TRBJ2-7
d_call: -
clone_size: few
cdr3_nt: TGTGCCAGCAGTTTAGTCCGGGAAGGCGAGCAGTACTTC
cdr3_aa: CASSLVREGEQYF

v_call: TRBV28
j_call: TRBJ1-1
d_call: TRBD1
clone_size: few
cdr3_nt: TGTGCCAGCAGGATAGCGCGGACAGGGGGCGGAAAGGGCACTGAAGCTTTCTTT
cdr3_aa: CASRIARTGGGKGTEAFF

v_call: TRBV19
j_call: TRBJ1-5
d_call: TRBD1
clone_size: many
cdr3_nt: TGTGCCAGTCTACACAGCCTTGACAGGGAACAGCCCCAGCATTTT
cdr3_aa: CASLHSLDREQPQHF

v_call: TRBV12-3/TRBV12-4
j_call: TRBJ2-5
d_call: TRBD2
clone_size: -
cdr3_nt: TGTGCCAGCAGTTCTTTGCGGGAGGGCCCCGGGACCCAGTACTTC
cdr3_aa: CASSSLREGPGTQYF

v_call: TRBV6-1
j_call: TRBJ2-2
d_call: -
clone_size: -
cdr3_nt: TGTGCCAGCGGTACCACTTCCGCCGGGGAGCTGTTTTTT
cdr3_aa: CASGTTSAGELFF

v_call: TRBV6-1
j_call: TRBJ1-1
d_call: TRBD1
clone_size: -
cdr3_nt: TGTGCCATCTTCGGGACAGGGTGGAACACTGAAGCTTTCTTT
cdr3_aa: CAIFGTGWNTEAFF

v_call: TRBV30
j_call: TRBJ1-1
d_call: -
clone_size: -
cdr3_nt: TGTGCCTGGACGGGCATGAACACTGAAGCTTTCTTT
cdr3_aa: CAWTGMNTEAFF

v_call: TRBV7-2
j_call: TRBJ2-7
d_call: -
clone_size: many
cdr3_nt: TGTGCCAGCAGCTTCTTTGGACCCGAGCAGTACTTC
cdr3_aa: CASSFFGPEQYF

v_call: TRBV10-3
j_call: TRBJ2-7
d_call: -
clone_size: -
cdr3_nt: TGTGCCATCAGTGAGTCTACAGGGGAGGCCTACGAGCAGTACTTC
cdr3_aa: CAISESTGEAYEQYF

v_call: TRBV10-3
j_call: TRBJ1-3
d_call: -
clone_size: few
cdr3_nt: TGTGCCATCAGTGGGACTGTGGACATCTCTGGAAACACCATATATTTT
cdr3_aa: CAISGTVDISGNTIYF

v_call: TRBV2
j_call: TRBJ1-2
d_call: -
clone_size: many
cdr3_nt: TGTGCCAGCAGTTCGGACAGCACGGGCTATGGCTACACCTTC
cdr3_aa: CASSSDSTGYGYTF

v_call: TRBV6-1
j_call: TRBJ1-5
d_call: -
clone_size: many
cdr3_nt: TGTGCCAGCAGTGTGGAGACAGAAGAGGGTCAGCCCCAGCATTTT
cdr3_aa: CASSVETEEGQPQHF

v_call: TRBV5-1
j_call: TRBJ2-5
d_call: TRBD1
clone_size: many
cdr3_nt: TGCGCCAGCAGCTTGTGGGGACAGGGCAGACAAGAGACCCAGTACTTC
cdr3_aa: CASSLWGQGRQETQYF

v_call: TRBV24-1
j_call: TRBJ2-7
d_call: -
clone_size: many
cdr3_nt: TGTGCCACCAGTGACCCCTCTCGGGCAGCCTACGAGCAGTACTTC
cdr3_aa: CATSDPSRAAYEQYF

v_call: TRBV7-2
j_call: TRBJ1-2
d_call: TRBD1
clone_size: few
cdr3_nt: TGTGCCAGCAGCGCGCGGACAGGGGAAGGCTACACCTTC
cdr3_aa: CASSARTGEGYTF

v_call: TRBV5-6
j_call: TRBJ1-2
d_call: -
clone_size: few
cdr3_nt: TGTGCCAGCAGCTTGGCCCCAGGGTGGGGCTATGGCTACACCTTC
cdr3_aa: CASSLAPGWGYGYTF

v_call: TRBV6-5
j_call: TRBJ2-7
d_call: TRBD1
clone_size: many
cdr3_nt: TGTGCCAGCAGGAGGGGACAGGGCTATTACGAGCAGTACTTC
cdr3_aa: CASRRGQGYYEQYF